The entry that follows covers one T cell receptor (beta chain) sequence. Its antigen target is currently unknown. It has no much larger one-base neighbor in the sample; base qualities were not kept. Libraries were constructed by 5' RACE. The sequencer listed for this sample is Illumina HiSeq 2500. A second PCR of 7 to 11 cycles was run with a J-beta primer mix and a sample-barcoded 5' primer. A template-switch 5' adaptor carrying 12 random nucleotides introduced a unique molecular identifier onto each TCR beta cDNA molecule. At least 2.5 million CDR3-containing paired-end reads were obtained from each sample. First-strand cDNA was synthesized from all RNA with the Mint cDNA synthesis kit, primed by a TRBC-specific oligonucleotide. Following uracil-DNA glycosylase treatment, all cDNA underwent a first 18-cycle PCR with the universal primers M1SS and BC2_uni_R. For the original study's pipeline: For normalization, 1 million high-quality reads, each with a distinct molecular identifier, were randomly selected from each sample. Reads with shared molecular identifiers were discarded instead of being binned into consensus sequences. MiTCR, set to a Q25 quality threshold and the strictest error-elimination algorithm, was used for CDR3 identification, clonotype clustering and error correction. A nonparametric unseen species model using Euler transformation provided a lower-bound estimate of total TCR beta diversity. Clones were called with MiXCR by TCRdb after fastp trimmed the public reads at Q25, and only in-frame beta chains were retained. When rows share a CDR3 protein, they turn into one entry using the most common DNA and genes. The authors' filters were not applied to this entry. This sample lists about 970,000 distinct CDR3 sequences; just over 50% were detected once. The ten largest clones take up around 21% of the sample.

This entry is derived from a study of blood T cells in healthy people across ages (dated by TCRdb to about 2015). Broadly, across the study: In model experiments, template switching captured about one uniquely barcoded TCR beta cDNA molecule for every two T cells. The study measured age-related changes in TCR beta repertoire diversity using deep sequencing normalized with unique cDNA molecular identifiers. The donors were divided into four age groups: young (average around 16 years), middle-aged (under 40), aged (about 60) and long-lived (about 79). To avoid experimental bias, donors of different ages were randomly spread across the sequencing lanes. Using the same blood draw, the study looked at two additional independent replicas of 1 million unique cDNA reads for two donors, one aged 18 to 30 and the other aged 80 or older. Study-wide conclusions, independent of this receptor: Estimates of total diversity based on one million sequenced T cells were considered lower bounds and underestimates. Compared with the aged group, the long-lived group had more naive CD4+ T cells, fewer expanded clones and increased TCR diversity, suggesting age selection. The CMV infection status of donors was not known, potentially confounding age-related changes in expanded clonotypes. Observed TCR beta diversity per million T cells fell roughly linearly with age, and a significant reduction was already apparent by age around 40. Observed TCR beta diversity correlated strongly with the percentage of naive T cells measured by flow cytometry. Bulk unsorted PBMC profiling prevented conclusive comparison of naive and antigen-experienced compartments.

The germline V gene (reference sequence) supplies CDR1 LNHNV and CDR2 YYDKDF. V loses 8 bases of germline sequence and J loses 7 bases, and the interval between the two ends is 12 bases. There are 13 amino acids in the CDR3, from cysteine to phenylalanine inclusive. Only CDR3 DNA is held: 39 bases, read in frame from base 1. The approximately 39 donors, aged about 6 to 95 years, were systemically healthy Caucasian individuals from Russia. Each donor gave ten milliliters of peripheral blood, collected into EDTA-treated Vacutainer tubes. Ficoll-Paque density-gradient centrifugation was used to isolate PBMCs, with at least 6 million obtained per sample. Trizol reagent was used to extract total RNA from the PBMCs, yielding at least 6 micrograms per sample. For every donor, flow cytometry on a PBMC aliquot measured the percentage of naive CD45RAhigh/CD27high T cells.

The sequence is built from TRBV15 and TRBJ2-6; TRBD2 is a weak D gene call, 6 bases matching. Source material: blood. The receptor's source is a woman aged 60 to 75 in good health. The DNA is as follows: TGTGCCACCTTCGTGGAGGGCGCCAACGTCCTGACTTTC. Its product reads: CATFVEGANVLTF.